Presented here are 25 T cell receptor beta chains from one specimen sequenced in a study of post-analysis software for immune sequencing data. Study conclusions and caveats: TRBV5-6, TRBV5-1 and TRBV20-1 were among four or five TRBV segments more frequent in patients than controls.

The library was made from cDNA and included unique molecular identifiers. TCRdb used MiXCR to reprocess the PCR reads, holding one entry per CDR3 protein. This table has hundreds of thousands of distinct CDR3 sequences, about 32% appearing once. Their antigens remain unidentified. The specimen sequenced was blood. The receptor set was obtained from a girl aged 10 to 17 with multiple sclerosis.

This clonotype was counted a few times. The chain employs TRBV10-1 and TRBJ2-2, with D unclear. V was trimmed by 0 bases and J by 5 bases, leaving 7 bases between them. Germline CDR1 reads WNHNN; CDR2 reads SYGVQD (reference sequence). The CDR3 consists of 14 residues. The DNA for the CDR3 is TGCGCCAGCAGTGAGTCAGTGAGGACCGGGGAGCTGTTTTTT. Protein product: CASSESVRTGELFF.

Written as DNA, the CDR3 is TGTGCCAGCAAAATCAGACCAAGACAGGGAGGCAATCAGCCCCAGCATTTT. This gives the protein CASKIRPRQGGNQPQHF. The gene calls are TRBV27 and TRBJ1-5; 7 nucleotides line up with TRBD1. Per germline, CDR1 MNHEY and CDR2 SMNVEV (reference sequence). The CDR3 runs 17 residues. V shed 7 bases, J shed 2 bases, and the junction held 14 bases outside the gene matches.

This clonotype turned up a few times. The chain joins TRBV6-2 or TRBV6-3 to TRBJ1-2; unclear D gene. Between the trimmed V and J ends, which lost 4 bases and 8 bases, there was a span of 23 bases. This CDR3 has 16 residues. CDR1 MNHEY and CDR2 SVGEGT come from the germline V gene. CDR3: CASSSPVGRSFGGYTF. CDR3 DNA sequence: TGTGCCAGCAGTTCCCCCGTAGGACGGAGCTTCGGGGGCTACACCTTC.

The V gene is TRBV29-1, the J gene TRBJ1-1; D not certain. Trimming cost V 8 bases and J 5 bases, with 12 bases left between them. The CDR3 has 11 amino acids. CDR1 and CDR2 (germline): SQVTM, ANQGSEA. The DNA of the CDR3 is TGCAGCCCATGGGTGTTGACTGAAGCTTTCTTT. This translates into CSPWVLTEAFF.

Only a few counts were recorded for this clonotype. The rearrangement joins TRBV29-1 to TRBJ1-2, with D tentatively TRBD1 (6 bases). V was shortened by 4 bases and J by 2 bases, with 14 bases between the two germline ends. In germline, CDR1 is SQVTM, CDR2 ANQGSEA. The CDR3 is 14 residues long. CDR3 in amino acids: CSVGQAQRNYGYTF. DNA for the CDR3: TGCAGCGTTGGACAGGCGCAACGGAACTATGGCTACACCTTC.

This clonotype has at least ten counts. The V gene is TRBV29-1, the J gene TRBJ2-1; maybe TRBD1 (6 bases). The V end lost 7 bases, the J end lost 6 bases, and 13 bases lay between the germline ends. Per the germline V gene, CDR1 is SQVTM and CDR2 is ANQGSEA. This CDR3 comprises 12 residues. The DNA for the CDR3 is TGCAGCGGGGGGCAGGGGATCAATGAGCAGTTCTTC. Translating gives CSGGQGINEQFF.

The chain carries TRBV6-1 and TRBJ2-7; D might be TRBD2 (5 bases). This CDR3 spans 14 amino acids. Germline CDR1 MNHNS, CDR2 SASEGT. V was cut by 6 bases and J by 2 bases, with 14 bases left in between. In DNA, the CDR3 is TGTGCCAGCAGACTAGAAAACGGGCCCTACGAGCAGTACTTC. Its translation: CASRLENGPYEQYF.

The V call is TRBV19, the J call TRBJ2-3, with D perhaps matching TRBD2 (5 bases). CDR1 is LNHDA and CDR2 is SQIVND in the germline V gene (reference sequence). The CDR3 sequence is 13 residues long. Trimming took 6 bases from V and 5 from J, leaving 12 bases between them. The DNA of the CDR3 is TGTGCCAGTAGCTGGCTAGCCCAAGATACGCAGTATTTT. It specifies CASSWLAQDTQYF.

This chain uses TRBV7-2 with TRBJ2-2, with TRBD2 matching over 10 bases. Germline values: CDR1 SGHTA, CDR2 FQGNSA. The junction had 5 bases not matched to a gene; V was cut back by 6 bases and J by 1 base. CDR3 length: 16 residues. The CDR3 nucleotides read TGTGCCAGCAGAAGGACTAGCGGAAGGAACACCGGGGAGCTGTTTTTT. Residues: CASRRTSGRNTGELFF.

The chain combines TRBV2 with TRBJ1-2; D is undetermined. This CDR3 is 14 amino acids long. From germline, CDR1 is SNHLY and CDR2 FYNNEI. V was cut by 2 bases and J by 6 bases, with 13 bases left in between. CDR3 DNA sequence: TGTGCCAGCAGTGAACACGCGCTGATGAATGGCTACACCTTC. Translation gives CASSEHALMNGYTF.

This clonotype was counted only a few times. The chain links TRBV4-3 to TRBJ2-3, with TRBD2 as a possible D gene (6 bases). Per germline, CDR1 LGHNA and CDR2 YSLEER. The CDR3 spans 15 residues. Trimming stripped 4 bases from V and 6 bases from J, with 17 bases between. CDR3 sequence reads: CASSPDRGERDTQYF. The DNA for the CDR3 is TGCGCCAGCAGCCCCGACCGCGGGGAACGGGATACGCAGTATTTT.

The chain recombines TRBV28 with TRBJ2-6; the match to TRBD2 covers 8 bases. Germline CDR1 MDHEN, CDR2 SYDVKM. V lost 4 bases and J lost 0; bases outside the gene matches: 17. This CDR3 has 21 residues. CDR3 protein: CASSSPAAGGRTHSGANVLTF. CDR3 in DNA: TGTGCCAGCAGTTCTCCGGCTGCAGGCGGGAGGACTCACTCTGGGGCCAACGTCCTGACTTTC.

V is TRBV4-1 and J is TRBJ2-1, with D possibly matching TRBD1 (5 bases). CDR1 MGHRA and CDR2 YSYEKL come from the germline V gene. This CDR3 has 16 residues. V was shortened by 4 bases and J by 4 bases, with 17 bases between the two germline ends. The CDR3 protein is CASSRRTRLLYNEQFF. CDR3 nucleotide sequence: TGCGCCAGCAGCCGAAGGACAAGACTCCTGTACAATGAGCAGTTCTTC.

This clonotype was detected only a few times. The chain combines TRBV5-5 with TRBJ2-7; 7 bases fit TRBD1. With V trimmed by 0 bases and J by 0 bases, 12 bases remained unmatched. This CDR3 contains 18 residues. Germline assignment: CDR1 SGHKS and CDR2 YYEKEE (reference sequence). The CDR3 sequence is CASSLAPLGRGSSYEQYF. CDR3 nucleotides: TGTGCCAGCAGCTTGGCCCCATTGGGCAGGGGGAGCTCCTACGAGCAGTACTTC.

The sample holds a few counts of this clonotype. A read error may be the cause here, since a much bigger clone is one base away. CDR3 protein: CASSLQGYGQYF. CDR3 DNA sequence: TGTGCCAGCAGCTTACAGGGCTACGGGCAGTACTTC. The chain employs TRBV7-9 and TRBJ2-4; D perhaps matches TRBD1 (5 bases). Trimming removed 2 bases from V and 13 bases from J, with 12 bases in between. This CDR3 comprises 12 residues. Per the germline V gene, CDR1 is SEHNR and CDR2 is FQNEAQ (reference sequence).

The V gene is TRBV7-2, the J gene TRBJ2-1; D is unclear. The J call may be incorrect, as the DNA end agrees better with TRBJ2-7. The CDR3 runs 15 residues. The germline CDR1 and CDR2 sequences are SGHTA and FQGNSA. The DNA of the CDR3 is TGTGCCAGCAGCTTAAATCCCAGCTCCTACAATGAGCAGTACTTC. Its protein product is CASSLNPSSYNEQYF.

The chain joins TRBV5-6 to TRBJ2-7, with 7 bases fitting TRBD2. J gave up 2 bases and V 3 bases, and 8 bases lay outside the gene matches. CDR1 is SGHDT and CDR2 is YYEEEE in the germline V gene. CDR3 length: 15 amino acids. CDR3 coding DNA: TGTGCCAGCAGCTCGGCGGGGGTGGGAGCCTACGAGCAGTACTTC. It yields the protein CASSSAGVGAYEQYF.

The chain joins TRBV6-1 to TRBJ2-7, with D tentatively TRBD1 (6 bases). V was pared by 8 bases and J by 1 base, with 15 bases between. Germline V gives CDR1 MNHNS, CDR2 SASEGT. This CDR3 region has 14 residues. CDR3 region: CASYDTGSSYEQYF. The DNA for the CDR3 is TGTGCCAGCTACGACACAGGGTCTTCCTACGAGCAGTACTTC.

This clonotype was detected only a few times. The V gene is TRBV7-2, the J gene TRBJ2-3, with 9 bases fitting TRBD2. Germline CDR1 is SGHTA and CDR2 is FQGNSA. The V segment lost 5 bases and the J segment 4 bases; nucleotides outside the gene matches: 4. The CDR3 has 14 residues. CDR3 DNA sequence: TGTGCCAGCAGCCGAGCGGGAGGTTCAGATACGCAGTATTTT. Protein product: CASSRAGGSDTQYF.

The chain joins TRBV7-8 to TRBJ1-5; 10 positions agree with TRBD1. V was clipped by 5 bases and J by 2 bases; unmatched bases: 12. Germline CDR1 and CDR2: SGHVS and FQNEAQ. The CDR3 covers 18 residues. CDR3 nucleotides: TGTGCCAGCAGCCCGAGCCATCGACAGGGGGCAGGCAATCAGCCCCAGCATTTT. The encoded protein is CASSPSHRQGAGNQPQHF.

This clonotype was seen only a few times. The rearrangement joins TRBV12-3 or TRBV12-4 to TRBJ2-1, with a weak D call TRBD1 (6 bases). Trimming cost V 6 bases and J 0 bases, with 12 bases left between them. The CDR3 totals 15 residues. The CDR3 region has the DNA TGTGCCAGCAGGTCCGGGACAAGCTCCTACAATGAGCAGTTCTTC. Its protein is CASRSGTSSYNEQFF.

The J gene is TRBJ2-3, the V gene TRBV29-1; TRBD2 matches at 9 bases. Germline values: CDR1 SQVTM, CDR2 ANQGSEA. The CDR3 has 17 residues. Unmatched junction bases numbered 7, after V lost 0 bases and J lost 0 bases. The CDR3 DNA sequence: TGCAGCGTTGAAGATGAAAGCGGGAGGACCAGCACAGATACGCAGTATTTT. It is translated as CSVEDESGRTSTDTQYF.

The chain carries TRBV20-1 and TRBJ1-2; D may be TRBD1 (5 bases). Trimming took off 5 bases at V and 1 base at J, with 8 bases between the two ends. Looked up from germline, CDR1 is DFQATT and CDR2 is SNEGSKA (reference sequence). The CDR3 contains 12 residues. This CDR3 is CSAGQVNYGYTF. The DNA for the CDR3 is TGCAGTGCTGGACAAGTTAACTATGGCTACACCTTC.

The chain links TRBV20-1 to TRBJ2-7, with 7 bases identical to TRBD2. The J call may be mistaken, given a closer DNA end match to TRBJ2-5. The CDR3 totals 14 residues. Germline CDR1 DFQATT, CDR2 SNEGSKA (reference sequence). CDR3 region: CSAPPRREWETQYF. The CDR3 bases are TGCAGTGCTCCCCCTCGGCGGGAGTGGGAGACCCAGTACTTC.

The chain couples TRBV28 to TRBJ1-1, with D possibly being TRBD1 (5 bases). Germline V gives CDR1 MDHEN, CDR2 SYDVKM. The ends were cut back, 10 bases at V and 1 base at J, with 22 bases in the middle. This CDR3 has 16 residues. The CDR3 protein is CATRGHAQRPNTEAFF. The DNA of the CDR3 is TGTGCCACCCGAGGACACGCTCAGAGACCGAACACTGAAGCTTTCTTT.